This TCR beta chain was obtained from a study of cytomegalovirus exposure and HLA in healthy donors. V shed 2 bases, J shed 4 bases, and the junction held 3 bases outside the gene matches. The germline gives CDR1 SGHTA, CDR2 FQGNSA. This CDR3 spans 15 amino acids. Primers for the PCR totalled 60 Vbeta and 13 Jbeta. Profiled with immunoSEQ multiplex PCR; TCRdb holds only in-frame clones, not every one. The sample includes about 200,000 clones, roughly four fifths of them seen just once. V and J are TRBV7-2 and TRBJ1-1; 11 positions match TRBD1. This TCR was recovered from a boy younger than 10 in good health and CMV-seronegative. Specimen: PBMCs. DNA for the CDR3: TGTGCCAGCAGCTTATATGGACAGGGGGCCACTGAAGCTTTCTTT. It yields the protein CASSLYGQGATEAFF.